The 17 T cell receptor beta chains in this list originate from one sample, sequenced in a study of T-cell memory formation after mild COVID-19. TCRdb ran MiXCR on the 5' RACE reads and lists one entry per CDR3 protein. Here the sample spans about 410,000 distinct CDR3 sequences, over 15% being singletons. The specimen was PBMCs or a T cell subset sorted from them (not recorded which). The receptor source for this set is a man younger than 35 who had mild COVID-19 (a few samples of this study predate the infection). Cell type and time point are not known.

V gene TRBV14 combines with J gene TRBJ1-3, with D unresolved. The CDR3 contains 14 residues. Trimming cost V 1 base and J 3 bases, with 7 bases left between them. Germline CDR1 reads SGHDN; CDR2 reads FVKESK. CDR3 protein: CASSQGDFGNTIYF. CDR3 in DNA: TGTGCCAGCAGCCAAGGGGATTTTGGAAACACCATATATTTT.

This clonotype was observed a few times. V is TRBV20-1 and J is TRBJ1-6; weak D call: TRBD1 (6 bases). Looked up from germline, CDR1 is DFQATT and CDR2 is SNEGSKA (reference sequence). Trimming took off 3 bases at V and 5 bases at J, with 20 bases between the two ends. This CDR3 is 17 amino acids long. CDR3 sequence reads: CSASNSRGRSDNSPLHF. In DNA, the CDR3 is TGCAGTGCTAGTAATTCACGGGGGCGATCTGATAATTCACCCCTCCACTTT.

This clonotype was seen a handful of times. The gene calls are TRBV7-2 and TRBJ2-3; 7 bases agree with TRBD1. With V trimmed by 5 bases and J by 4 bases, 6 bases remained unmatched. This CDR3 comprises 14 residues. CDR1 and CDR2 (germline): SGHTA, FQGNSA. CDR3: CASSPRQGADTQYF. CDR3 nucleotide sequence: TGTGCCAGCAGCCCGAGACAGGGCGCAGATACGCAGTATTTT.

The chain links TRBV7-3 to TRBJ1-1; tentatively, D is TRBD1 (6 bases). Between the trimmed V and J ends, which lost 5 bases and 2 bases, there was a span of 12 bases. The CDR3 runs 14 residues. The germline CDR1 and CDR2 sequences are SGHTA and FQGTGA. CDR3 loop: CASSKQGSNTEAFF. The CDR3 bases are TGTGCCAGCAGCAAGCAGGGGAGTAACACTGAAGCTTTCTTT.

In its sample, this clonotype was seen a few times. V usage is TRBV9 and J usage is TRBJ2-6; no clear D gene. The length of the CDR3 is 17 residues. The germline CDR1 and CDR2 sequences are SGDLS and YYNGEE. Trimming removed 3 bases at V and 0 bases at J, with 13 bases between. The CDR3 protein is CASSAEPTHSGANVLTF. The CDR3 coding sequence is TGTGCCAGCAGCGCCGAGCCCACCCACTCTGGGGCCAACGTCCTGACTTTC. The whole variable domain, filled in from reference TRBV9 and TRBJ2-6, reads DSGVTQTPKHLITATGQRVTLRCSPRSGDLSVYWYQQSLDQGLQFLIQYYNGEERAKGNILERFSAQQFPDLHSELNLSSLELGDSALYFCASSAEPTHSGANVLTFGAGSRLTVL.

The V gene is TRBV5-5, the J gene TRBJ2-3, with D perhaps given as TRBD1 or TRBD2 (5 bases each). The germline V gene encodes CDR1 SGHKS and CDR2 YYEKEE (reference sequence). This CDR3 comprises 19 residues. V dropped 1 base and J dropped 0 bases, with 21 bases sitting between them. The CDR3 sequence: CASSLFGIGAGFSTDTQYF. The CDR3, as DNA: TGTGCCAGCAGCTTGTTCGGGATCGGGGCAGGGTTTAGCACAGATACGCAGTATTTT.

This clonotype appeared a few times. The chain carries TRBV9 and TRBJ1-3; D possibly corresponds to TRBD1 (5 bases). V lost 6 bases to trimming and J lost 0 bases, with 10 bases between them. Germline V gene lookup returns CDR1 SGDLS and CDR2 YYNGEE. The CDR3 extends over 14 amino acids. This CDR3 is CASNDGTSGNTIYF. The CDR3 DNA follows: TGTGCCAGCAACGACGGGACCTCTGGAAACACCATATATTTT.

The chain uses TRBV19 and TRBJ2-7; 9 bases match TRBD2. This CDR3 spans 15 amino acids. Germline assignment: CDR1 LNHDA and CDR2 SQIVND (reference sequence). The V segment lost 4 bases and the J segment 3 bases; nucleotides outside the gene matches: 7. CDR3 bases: TGTGCCAGTAGTAGTTATAGCGGGGGAGTCTACGAGCAGTACTTC. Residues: CASSSYSGGVYEQYF. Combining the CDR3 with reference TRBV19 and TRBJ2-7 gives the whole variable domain DGGITQSPKYLFRKEGQNVTLSCEQNLNHDAMYWYRQDPGQGLRLIYYSQIVNDFQKGDIAEGYSVSREKKESFPLTVTSAQKNPTAFYLCASSSYSGGVYEQYFGPGTRLTVT.

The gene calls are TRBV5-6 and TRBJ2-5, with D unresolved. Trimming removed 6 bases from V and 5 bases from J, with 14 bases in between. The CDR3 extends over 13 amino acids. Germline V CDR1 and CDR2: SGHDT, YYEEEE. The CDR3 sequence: CASIGPRRETQYF. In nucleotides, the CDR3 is TGTGCCAGCATCGGACCAAGACGGGAGACCCAGTACTTC.

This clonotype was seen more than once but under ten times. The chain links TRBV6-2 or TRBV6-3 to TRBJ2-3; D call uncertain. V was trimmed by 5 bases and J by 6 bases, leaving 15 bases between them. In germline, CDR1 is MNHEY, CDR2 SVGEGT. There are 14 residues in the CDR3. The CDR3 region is CASSPIRAPDTQYF. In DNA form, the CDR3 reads TGTGCCAGCAGTCCGATCCGAGCCCCGGATACGCAGTATTTT.

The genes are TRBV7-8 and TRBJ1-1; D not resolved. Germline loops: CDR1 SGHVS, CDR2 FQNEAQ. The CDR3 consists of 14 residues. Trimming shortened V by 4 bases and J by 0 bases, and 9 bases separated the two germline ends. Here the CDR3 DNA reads TGTGCCAGCAGCTCCCGGACGGTGAACACTGAAGCTTTCTTT. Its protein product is CASSSRTVNTEAFF.

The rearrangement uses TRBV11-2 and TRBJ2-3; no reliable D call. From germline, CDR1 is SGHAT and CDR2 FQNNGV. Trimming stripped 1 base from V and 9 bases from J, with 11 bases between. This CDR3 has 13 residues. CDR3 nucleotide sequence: TGTGCCAGCAGCTTAGCCCTTTCAGCGACGCAGTATTTT. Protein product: CASSLALSATQYF.

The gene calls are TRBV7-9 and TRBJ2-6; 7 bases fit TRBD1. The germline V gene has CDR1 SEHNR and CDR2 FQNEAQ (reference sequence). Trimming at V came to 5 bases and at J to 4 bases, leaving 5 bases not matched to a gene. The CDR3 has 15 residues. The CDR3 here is CASSHRGSGANVLTF. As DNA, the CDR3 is TGTGCCAGCAGCCACAGGGGCTCCGGGGCCAACGTCCTGACTTTC.

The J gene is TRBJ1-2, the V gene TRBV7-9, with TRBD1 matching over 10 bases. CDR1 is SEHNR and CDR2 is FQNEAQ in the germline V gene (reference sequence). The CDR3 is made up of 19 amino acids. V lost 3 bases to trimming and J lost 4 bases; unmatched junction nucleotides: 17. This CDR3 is CASSFGSWDRGRYGYGYTF. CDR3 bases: TGTGCCAGCAGCTTCGGATCTTGGGACAGGGGTCGGTATGGCTATGGCTACACCTTC.

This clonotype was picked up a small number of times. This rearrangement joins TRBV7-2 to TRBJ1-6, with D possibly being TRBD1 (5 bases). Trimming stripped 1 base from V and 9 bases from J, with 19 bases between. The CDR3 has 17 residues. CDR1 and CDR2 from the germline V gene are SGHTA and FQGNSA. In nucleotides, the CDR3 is TGTGCCAGCAGCTTAGGGGACCGAGCGTGGTATGGTTCACCCCTCCACTTT. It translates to CASSLGDRAWYGSPLHF.

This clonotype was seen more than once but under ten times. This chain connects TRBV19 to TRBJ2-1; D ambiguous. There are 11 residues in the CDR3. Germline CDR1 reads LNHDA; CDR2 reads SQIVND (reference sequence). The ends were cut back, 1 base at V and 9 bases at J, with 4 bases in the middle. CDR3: CASSIGLEQFF. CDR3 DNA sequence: TGTGCCAGTAGTATAGGGCTTGAGCAGTTCTTC.

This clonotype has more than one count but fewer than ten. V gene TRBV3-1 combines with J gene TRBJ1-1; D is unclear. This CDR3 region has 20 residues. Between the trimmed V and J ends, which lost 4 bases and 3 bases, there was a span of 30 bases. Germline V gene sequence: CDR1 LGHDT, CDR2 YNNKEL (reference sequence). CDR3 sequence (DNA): TGTGCCAGCAGCCCCACCCGCACGAGATTAATAGGCCGGCGCGACACTGAAGCTTTCTTT. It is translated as CASSPTRTRLIGRRDTEAFF.